Below, 29 T cell receptor beta chains from the same sample are listed, as sequenced in a study of T cells expressing NK-cell markers. Each CDR3 protein gets one entry in TCRdb, which reprocessed the 5' RACE reads and gives no DNA. The sample totals about 110,000 distinct CDR3 sequences. The sample comprised blood T cells: a sorted CD56 or NKG2C T cell subset, CD4+ or CD8+ T cells, or bulk PBMC T cells (not recorded which). The receptors shown here come from a woman aged 18 to 75 in good health.

The rearrangement uses TRBV29-1 and TRBJ2-3. The CDR3 extends over 11 amino acids. Germline CDR1 and CDR2: SQVTM and ANQGSEA. The CDR3 here is CSVYGPDTQYF.

This chain links TRBV28 with TRBJ2-2; TCRdb's D call, TRBD2, is unchecked because there is no DNA. The germline V gene encodes CDR1 MDHEN and CDR2 SYDVKM. This CDR3 is built from 16 residues. CDR3 in amino acids: CASSIQPRDYGGELFF.

The chain uses TRBV2 and TRBJ2-5; no DNA is available, so the TRBD1 call from TCRdb remains unchecked. Germline lookup yields CDR1 SNHLY and CDR2 FYNNEI. This CDR3 has 16 amino acids. CDR3 region: CASSETGGSRWETQYF.

The chain carries TRBV6-5 and TRBJ1-1. Looked up from germline, CDR1 is MNHEY and CDR2 is SVGAGI. This CDR3 region has 14 residues. The CDR3 here is CASSYRTGNTEAFF.

This chain links TRBV4-1 with TRBJ2-3. Germline assignment: CDR1 MGHRA and CDR2 YSYEKL. The CDR3 sequence is 12 residues long. The CDR3 here is CASSQLTDTQYF.

The V call is TRBV6-1, the J call TRBJ1-1; TCRdb gives TRBD1 as the D gene, but with no DNA this cannot be confirmed. Looked up from germline, CDR1 is MNHNS and CDR2 is SASEGT. CDR3 length equals 13 residues. This CDR3 reads CASSVQGATEAFF.

J is TRBJ2-3 and V is TRBV4-3; TCRdb picks TRBD2, but there is no DNA to check that call. The CDR3 covers 16 residues. Germline V gene data show CDR1 as LGHNA and CDR2 as YSLEER. The CDR3 sequence is CASSPGRLAAADTQYF.

The CDR3 spells CASSLNRVLHGYTF. The chain is built from TRBV5-1 and TRBJ1-2; TCRdb proposes TRBD1, but this gene call is untestable without DNA. CDR1 and CDR2 (germline): SGHRS, YFSETQ. This CDR3 has 14 residues.

This chain links TRBV6-2 or TRBV6-3 with TRBJ2-3. The CDR3 loop spans 14 amino acids. CDR1 is MNHEY and CDR2 is SVGEGT in the germline V gene. CDR3: CASNYVPRTDTQYF.

The V call is TRBV7-2, the J call TRBJ2-1; absent DNA, TCRdb's TRBD2 call cannot be checked. Germline-derived CDR1 and CDR2 are SGHTA and FQGNSA. CDR3 size: 15 residues. The CDR3 region is CASSLTSGRNNEQFF.

This chain uses TRBV27 with TRBJ2-5; with no DNA, the TCRdb D assignment of TRBD2 cannot be verified. The CDR3 extends over 15 amino acids. Germline V gene data show CDR1 as MNHEY and CDR2 as SMNVEV (reference sequence). The CDR3 reads CASSLYDEGQETQYF.

V usage is TRBV3-1 and J usage is TRBJ2-3. Germline CDR1 LGHDT, CDR2 YNNKEL (reference sequence). This CDR3 region has 14 residues. The CDR3 reads CASSQKVSTDTQYF.

The rearrangement uses TRBV6-5 and TRBJ2-7; TCRdb's assignment of TRBD2 cannot be checked, as there is no DNA. The CDR3 consists of 13 residues. The germline gives CDR1 MNHEY, CDR2 SVGAGI. The CDR3 is CASSYSGRDEQYF.

The CDR3 reads CASSGTGVNSGANVLTF. The rearrangement joins TRBV5-5 to TRBJ2-6; lacking DNA, the TRBD1 call made by TCRdb goes unchecked. CDR1 and CDR2 from the germline V gene are SGHKS and YYEKEE (reference sequence). CDR3 length: 17 residues.

The chain employs TRBV4-3 and TRBJ2-7; TCRdb's assignment of TRBD1 cannot be checked, as there is no DNA. The germline V gene has CDR1 LGHNA and CDR2 YSLEER. The length of the CDR3 is 15 residues. Here the CDR3 reads CASSQDAGTSYEQYF.

The CDR3 sequence is CAWSLGDGHYNEQFF. The chain is built from TRBV30 and TRBJ2-1; lacking DNA, the TRBD1 call made by TCRdb goes unchecked. Germline CDR1 is GTSNPN and CDR2 is SVGIG (reference sequence). The CDR3 contains 15 residues.

The chain recombines TRBV3-1 with TRBJ2-2; TCRdb's assignment of TRBD2 cannot be checked, as there is no DNA. The CDR3 covers 17 residues. CDR1 is LGHDT and CDR2 is YNNKEL in the germline V gene (reference sequence). CDR3 residues: CASSQAIPREVAGELFF.

V and J are TRBV10-3 and TRBJ2-1. This CDR3 is 15 amino acids long. CDR1 is ENHRY and CDR2 is SYGVKD in the germline V gene. This chain's CDR3 is CAISDDKRSYNEQFF.

The chain couples TRBV20-1 to TRBJ1-1; as DNA is missing, the TRBD1 call by TCRdb cannot be tested. Germline V gene sequence: CDR1 DFQATT, CDR2 SNEGSKA (reference sequence). This CDR3 comprises 11 residues. Here the CDR3 reads CSAMGQPEAFF.

The V call is TRBV18, the J call TRBJ2-5; TCRdb selects TRBD1, and the lack of DNA leaves this call unchecked. This CDR3 comprises 16 residues. Germline CDR1 and CDR2: KGHSH and LQKENI. CDR3 sequence: CASSPGRTDHQETQYF.

CDR3 protein: CASSGDRGEGYTF. The chain joins TRBV9 to TRBJ1-2; TCRdb indicates TRBD1, and absent DNA this call remains unverified. The CDR3 spans 13 residues. Looked up from germline, CDR1 is SGDLS and CDR2 is YYNGEE. The full variable domain, its missing parts supplied by reference TRBV9 and TRBJ1-2, is DSGVTQTPKHLITATGQRVTLRCSPRSGDLSVYWYQQSLDQGLQFLIQYYNGEERAKGNILERFSAQQFPDLHSELNLSSLELGDSALYFCASSGDRGEGYTFGSGTRLTVV.

The chain is built from TRBV19 and TRBJ1-5; as DNA is missing, the TRBD1 call by TCRdb cannot be tested. The CDR3 runs to 16 residues. Germline CDR1 LNHDA, CDR2 SQIVND (reference sequence). This CDR3 reads CASSIFTGVSNQPQHF.

CDR3 protein: CASSFWAGEQFF. This chain joins TRBV5-1 and TRBJ2-1. The CDR3 contains 12 residues. Germline V lookup: CDR1 SGHRS, CDR2 YFSETQ.

This CDR3 reads CATSRPSGRASNEQFF. The V gene is TRBV15, the J gene TRBJ2-1; TCRdb's assignment of TRBD2 cannot be checked, as there is no DNA. The length of the CDR3 is 16 residues. The germline V gene encodes CDR1 LNHNV and CDR2 YYDKDF (reference sequence).

The chain joins TRBV7-9 to TRBJ2-2; TCRdb reports TRBD1, a call that lacks DNA to check it against. This CDR3 comprises 14 residues. Germline-derived CDR1 and CDR2 are SEHNR and FQNEAQ (reference sequence). The CDR3 sequence is CASSFEGAIGELFF.

CDR3 sequence: CASSQGLAGLSYNEQFF. The rearrangement links TRBV4-3 to TRBJ2-1; TCRdb's D call, TRBD2, is unchecked because there is no DNA. The CDR3 is 17 amino acids. Germline V lookup: CDR1 LGHNA, CDR2 YSLEER.

J is TRBJ2-5 and V is TRBV2; no DNA is available, so the TRBD1 call from TCRdb remains unchecked. The CDR3 is made up of 13 amino acids. The germline V gene has CDR1 SNHLY and CDR2 FYNNEI. CDR3 in amino acids: CASGAVLGETQYF. The complete variable domain, with remaining parts taken from reference TRBV2 and TRBJ2-5, reads EPEVTQTPSHQVTQMGQEVILRCVPISNHLYFYWYRQILGQKVEFLVSFYNNEISEKSEIFDDQFSVERPDGSNFTLKIRSTKLEDSAMYFCASGAVLGETQYFGPGTRLLVL.

This chain links TRBV29-1 with TRBJ2-1; TCRdb gives TRBD1 as the D gene, but with no DNA this cannot be confirmed. The CDR3 contains 14 residues. Germline CDR1 SQVTM, CDR2 ANQGSEA. CDR3 protein: CSAWTGEWLGEQFF.

The gene calls are TRBV12-3 or TRBV12-4 and TRBJ2-2; TCRdb's D call of TRBD1 is untestable without DNA. The CDR3 totals 15 residues. The CDR3 region is CASNEGQGNTGELFF.